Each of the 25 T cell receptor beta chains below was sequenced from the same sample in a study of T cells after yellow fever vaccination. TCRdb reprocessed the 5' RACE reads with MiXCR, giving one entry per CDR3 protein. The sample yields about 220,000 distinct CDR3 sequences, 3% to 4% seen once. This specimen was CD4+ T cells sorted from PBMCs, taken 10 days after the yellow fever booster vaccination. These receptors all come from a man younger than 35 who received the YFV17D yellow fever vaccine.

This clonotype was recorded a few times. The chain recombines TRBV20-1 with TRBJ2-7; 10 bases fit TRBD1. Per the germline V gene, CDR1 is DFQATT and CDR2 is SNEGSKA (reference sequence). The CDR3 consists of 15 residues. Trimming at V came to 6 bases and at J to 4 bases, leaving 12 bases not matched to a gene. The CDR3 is CSAPDAGTGVYEQYF. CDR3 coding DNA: TGCAGTGCCCCGGATGCCGGGACAGGGGTGTACGAGCAGTACTTC.

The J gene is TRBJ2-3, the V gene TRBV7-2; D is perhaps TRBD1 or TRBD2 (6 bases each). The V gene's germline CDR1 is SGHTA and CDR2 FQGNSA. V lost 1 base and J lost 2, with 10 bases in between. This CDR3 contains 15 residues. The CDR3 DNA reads TGTGCCAGCAGCTTAGGGGGGGCTTACACAGATACGCAGTATTTT. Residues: CASSLGGAYTDTQYF.

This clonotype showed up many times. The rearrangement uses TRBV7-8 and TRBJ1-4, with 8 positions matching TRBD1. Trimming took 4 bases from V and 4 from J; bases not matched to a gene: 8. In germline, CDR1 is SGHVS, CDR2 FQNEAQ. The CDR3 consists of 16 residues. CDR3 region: CASSYSGQVLNEKLFF. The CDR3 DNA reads TGTGCCAGCAGCTATTCGGGACAGGTTCTTAATGAAAAACTGTTTTTT.

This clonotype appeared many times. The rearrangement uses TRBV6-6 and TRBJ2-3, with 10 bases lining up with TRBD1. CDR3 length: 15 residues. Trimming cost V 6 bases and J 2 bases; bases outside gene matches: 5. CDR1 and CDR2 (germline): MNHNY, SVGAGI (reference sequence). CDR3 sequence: CASSSGQGITDTQYF. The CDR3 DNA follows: TGTGCCAGCAGCTCGGGACAGGGGATCACAGATACGCAGTATTTT.

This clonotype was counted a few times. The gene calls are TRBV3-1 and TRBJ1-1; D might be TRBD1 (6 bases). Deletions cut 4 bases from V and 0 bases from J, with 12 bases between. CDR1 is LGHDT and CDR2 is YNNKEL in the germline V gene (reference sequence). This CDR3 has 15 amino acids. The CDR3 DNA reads TGTGCCAGCAGCCCCCGGGACACATTGAACACTGAAGCTTTCTTT. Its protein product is CASSPRDTLNTEAFF.

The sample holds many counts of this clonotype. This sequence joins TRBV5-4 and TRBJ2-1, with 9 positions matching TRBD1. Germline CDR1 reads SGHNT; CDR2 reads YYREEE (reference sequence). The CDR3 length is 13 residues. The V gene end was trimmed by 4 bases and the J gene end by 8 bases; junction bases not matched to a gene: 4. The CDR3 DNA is TGTGCCAGCAGCAAACAGGGGGCGGATGAGCAGTTCTTC. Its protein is CASSKQGADEQFF.

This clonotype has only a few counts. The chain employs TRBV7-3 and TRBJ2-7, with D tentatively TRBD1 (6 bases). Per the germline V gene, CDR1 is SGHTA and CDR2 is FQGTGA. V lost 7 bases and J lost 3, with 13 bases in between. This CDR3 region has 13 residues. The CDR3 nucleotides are TGTGCCAGCATCGACAGGAGGTTCTACGAGCAGTACGTC. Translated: CASIDRRFYEQYV.

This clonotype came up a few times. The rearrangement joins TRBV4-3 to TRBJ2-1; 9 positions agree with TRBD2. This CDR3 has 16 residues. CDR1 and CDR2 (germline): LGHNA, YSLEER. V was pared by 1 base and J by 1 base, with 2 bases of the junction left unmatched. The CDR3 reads CASSQVAGVSYNEQFF. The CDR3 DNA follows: TGCGCCAGCAGCCAAGTAGCGGGGGTTTCCTACAATGAGCAGTTCTTC.

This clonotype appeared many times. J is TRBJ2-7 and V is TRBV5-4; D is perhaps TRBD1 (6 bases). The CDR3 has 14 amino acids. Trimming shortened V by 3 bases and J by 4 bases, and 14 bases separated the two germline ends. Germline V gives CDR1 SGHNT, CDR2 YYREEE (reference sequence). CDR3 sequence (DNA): TGTGCCAGCAGCTCCCCAGGGGCCGGATACGAGCAGTACGTC. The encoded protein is CASSSPGAGYEQYV.

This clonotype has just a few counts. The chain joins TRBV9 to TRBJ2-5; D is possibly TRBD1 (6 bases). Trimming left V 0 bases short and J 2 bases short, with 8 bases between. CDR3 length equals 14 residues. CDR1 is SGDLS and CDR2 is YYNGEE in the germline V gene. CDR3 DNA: TGTGCCAGCAGCGTAGGGACAGAACAAGAGACCCAGTACTTC. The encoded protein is CASSVGTEQETQYF. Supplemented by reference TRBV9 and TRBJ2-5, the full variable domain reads DSGVTQTPKHLITATGQRVTLRCSPRSGDLSVYWYQQSLDQGLQFLIQYYNGEERAKGNILERFSAQQFPDLHSELNLSSLELGDSALYFCASSVGTEQETQYFGPGTRLLVL.

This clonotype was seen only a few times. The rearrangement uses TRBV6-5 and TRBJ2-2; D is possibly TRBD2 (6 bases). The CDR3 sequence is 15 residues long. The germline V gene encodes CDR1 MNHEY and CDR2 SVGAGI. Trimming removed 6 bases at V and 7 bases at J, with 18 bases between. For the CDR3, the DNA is TGTGCCAGCAGAGGACACGGCCGGGAGAACGGGGAGCTGTTTTTT. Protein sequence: CASRGHGRENGELFF.

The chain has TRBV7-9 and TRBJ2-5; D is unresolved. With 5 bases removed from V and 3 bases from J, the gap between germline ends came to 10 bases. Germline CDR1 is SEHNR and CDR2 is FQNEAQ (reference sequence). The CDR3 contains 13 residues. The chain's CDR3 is CASSPFPKETQYF. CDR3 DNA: TGTGCCAGCAGCCCGTTCCCCAAAGAGACCCAGTACTTC.

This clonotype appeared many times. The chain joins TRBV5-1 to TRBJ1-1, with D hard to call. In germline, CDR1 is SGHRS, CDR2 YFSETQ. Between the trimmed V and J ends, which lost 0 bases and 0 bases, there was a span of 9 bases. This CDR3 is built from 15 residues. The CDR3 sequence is CASSLGQPLNTEAFF. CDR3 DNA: TGCGCCAGCAGCTTGGGGCAGCCTTTGAACACTGAAGCTTTCTTT.

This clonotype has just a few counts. CDR3 protein: CATRHLAREQFF. For the CDR3, the DNA is TGTGCCACCCGTCACCTAGCTCGCGAGCAGTTCTTC. The V call is TRBV6-2 or TRBV6-3, the J call TRBJ2-1; possibly TRBD2 for D (5 bases). This CDR3 is built from 12 residues. V was pared by 10 bases and J by 10 bases, with 17 bases between. Germline V gene sequence: CDR1 MNHEY, CDR2 SVGEGT.

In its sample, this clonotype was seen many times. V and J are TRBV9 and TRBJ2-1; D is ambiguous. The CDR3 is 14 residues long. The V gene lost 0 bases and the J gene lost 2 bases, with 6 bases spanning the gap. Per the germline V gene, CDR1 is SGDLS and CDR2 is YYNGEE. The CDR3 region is CASSVVLTYNEQFF. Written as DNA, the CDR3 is TGTGCCAGCAGCGTAGTCTTAACCTACAATGAGCAGTTCTTC.

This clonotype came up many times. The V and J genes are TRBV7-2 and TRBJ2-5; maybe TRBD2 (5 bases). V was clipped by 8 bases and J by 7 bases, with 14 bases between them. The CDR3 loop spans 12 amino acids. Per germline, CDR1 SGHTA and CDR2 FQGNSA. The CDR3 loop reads CASGGLRGTQYF. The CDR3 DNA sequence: TGTGCCAGCGGCGGACTCCGGGGGACCCAGTACTTC. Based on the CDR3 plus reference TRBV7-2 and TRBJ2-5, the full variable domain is GAGVSQSPSNKVTEKGKDVELRCDPISGHTALYWYRQSLGQGLEFLIYFQGNSAPDKSGLPSDRFSAERTGGSVSTLTIQRTQQEDSAVYLCASGGLRGTQYFGPGTRLLVL.

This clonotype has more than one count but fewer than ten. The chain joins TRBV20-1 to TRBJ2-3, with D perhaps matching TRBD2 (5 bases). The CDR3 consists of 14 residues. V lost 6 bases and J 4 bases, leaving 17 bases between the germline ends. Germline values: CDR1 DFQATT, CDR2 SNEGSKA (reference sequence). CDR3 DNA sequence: TGCAGTGCACCGTTCGAAGGAGCGGCAGATACGCAGTATTTT. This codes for CSAPFEGAADTQYF.

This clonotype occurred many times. CDR3 nucleotides: TGTGCCATCAGTGAGCGGAGAGAGACCCAGTACTTC. As protein: CAISERRETQYF. The chain uses TRBV10-3 and TRBJ2-5; D is undetermined. V dropped 2 bases and J dropped 4 bases, with 5 bases sitting between them. CDR1 is ENHRY and CDR2 is SYGVKD in the germline V gene. This CDR3 has 12 residues.

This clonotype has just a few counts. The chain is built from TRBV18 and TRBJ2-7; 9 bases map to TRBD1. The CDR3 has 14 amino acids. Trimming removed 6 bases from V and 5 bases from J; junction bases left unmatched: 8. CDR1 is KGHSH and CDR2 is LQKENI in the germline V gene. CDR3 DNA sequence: TGTGCCAGCTCCCCGGGGGACAGGGACCACGAGCAGTACTTC. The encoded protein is CASSPGDRDHEQYF.

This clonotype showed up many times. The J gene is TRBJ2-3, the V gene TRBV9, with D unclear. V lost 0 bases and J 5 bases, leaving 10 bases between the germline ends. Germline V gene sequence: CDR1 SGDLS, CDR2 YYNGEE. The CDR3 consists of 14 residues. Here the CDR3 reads CASSVGGIQDTQYF. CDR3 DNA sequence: TGTGCCAGCAGCGTAGGAGGCATACAAGATACGCAGTATTTT.

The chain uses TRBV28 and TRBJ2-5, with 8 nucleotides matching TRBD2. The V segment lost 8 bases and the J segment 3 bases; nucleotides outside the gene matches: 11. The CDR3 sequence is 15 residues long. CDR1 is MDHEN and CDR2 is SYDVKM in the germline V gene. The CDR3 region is CASGGAGLGKETQYF. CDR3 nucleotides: TGTGCCAGCGGGGGCGCGGGACTAGGTAAAGAGACCCAGTACTTC.

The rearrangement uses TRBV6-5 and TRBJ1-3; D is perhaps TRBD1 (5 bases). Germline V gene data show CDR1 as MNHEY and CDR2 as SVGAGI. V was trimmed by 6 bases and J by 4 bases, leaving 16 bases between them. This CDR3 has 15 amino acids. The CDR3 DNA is TGTGCCAGCAGCGCCCCGTGGGGGGACGGAAACACCATATATTTT. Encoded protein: CASSAPWGDGNTIYF.

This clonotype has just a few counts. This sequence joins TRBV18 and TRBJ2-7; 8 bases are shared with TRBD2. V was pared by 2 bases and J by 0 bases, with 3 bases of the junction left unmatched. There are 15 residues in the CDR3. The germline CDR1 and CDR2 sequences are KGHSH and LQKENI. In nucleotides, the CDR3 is TGTGCCAGCTCACCAACCGGGACTAGCTCCTACGAGCAGTACTTC. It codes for CASSPTGTSSYEQYF.

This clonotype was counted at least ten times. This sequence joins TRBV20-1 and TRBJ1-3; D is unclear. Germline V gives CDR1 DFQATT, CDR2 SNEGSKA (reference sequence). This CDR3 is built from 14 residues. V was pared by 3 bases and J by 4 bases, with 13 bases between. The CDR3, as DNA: TGCAGTGCTAGTGTAGGGAGAAGGGGAAACACCATATATTTT. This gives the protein CSASVGRRGNTIYF.

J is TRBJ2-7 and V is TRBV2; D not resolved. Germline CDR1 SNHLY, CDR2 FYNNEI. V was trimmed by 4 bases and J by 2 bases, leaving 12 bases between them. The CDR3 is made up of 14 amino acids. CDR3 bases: TGTGCCAGCAGTGTTTCAGGAAAAGCCTACGAGCAGTACTTC. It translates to CASSVSGKAYEQYF.